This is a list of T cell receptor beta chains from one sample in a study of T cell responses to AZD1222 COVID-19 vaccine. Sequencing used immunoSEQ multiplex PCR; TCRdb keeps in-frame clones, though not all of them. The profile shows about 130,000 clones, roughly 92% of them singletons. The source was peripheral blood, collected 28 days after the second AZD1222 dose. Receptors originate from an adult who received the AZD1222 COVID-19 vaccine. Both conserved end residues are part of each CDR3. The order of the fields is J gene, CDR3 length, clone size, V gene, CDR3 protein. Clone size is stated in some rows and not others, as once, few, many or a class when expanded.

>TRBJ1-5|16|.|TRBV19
CASSIDLKYSNQPQHF
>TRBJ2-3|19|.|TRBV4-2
CASSQDLTVAGVGTDTQYF
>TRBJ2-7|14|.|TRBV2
CASGRDRSSYEQYF
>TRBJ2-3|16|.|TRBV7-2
CASSLPISGGLDTQYF
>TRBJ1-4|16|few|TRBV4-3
CASSQDYGTGGEKLFF
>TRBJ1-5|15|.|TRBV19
CASPQGPISNQPQHF
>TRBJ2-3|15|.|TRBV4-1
CASSNGGGGTDTQYF
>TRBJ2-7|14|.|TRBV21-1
CASSKFVRVYEQYF
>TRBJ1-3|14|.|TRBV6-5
CASSYQRDGNTIYF
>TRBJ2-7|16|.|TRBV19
CASSQSLRNQYYEQYF
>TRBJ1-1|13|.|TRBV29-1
CSIKQGGNTEAFF